A selection of T cell receptor beta chains follows, all from one sample in a study of cytomegalovirus exposure and HLA in healthy donors. Sequenced by immunoSEQ multiplex PCR; TCRdb stores in-frame clones only, minus some. Counted here are around 100,000 clones, approximately 67% occurring once; the ten biggest clones make up about 8.6%. Sequencing was done on a sample of PBMCs. These receptors were taken from a man younger than 35 in good health and CMV-seropositive. Both conserved end residues are trimmed from each CDR3.

j_call v_call cdr3_aa
TRBJ2-5 TRBV5-1 ASSPAGGLEETQY
TRBJ1-2 TRBV6-1 ASSEAGRGSPNYGYT
TRBJ2-2 TRBV11-2 ASSANYPGELF
TRBJ1-6 TRBV6-1 ASSEGWSSYNSPLH
TRBJ1-2 TRBV6-5 ASSYPGQGFYGYT
TRBJ1-5 TRBV6-5 ASSYHRVDQPQH
TRBJ1-1 TRBV19 ASSTPTENTEAF
TRBJ2-5 TRBV4-2 ASSQGAGGQETQY
TRBJ2-7 TRBV25-1 ASVGQMGASYEQY
TRBJ2-3 TRBV6-1 ASKRGLGLNTQY
TRBJ2-1 TRBV5-6 ASAPFSGVGANEQF
TRBJ1-4 TRBV4-1 ASSQGREKLF
TRBJ1-1 TRBV18 ASSPQGANTEAF
TRBJ2-7 TRBV5-6 ASTETGTASYEQY
TRBJ2-7 TRBV28 ASSPETSGLDEQY
TRBJ1-1 TRBV12-5 ASGLVHGGETEAF
TRBJ2-1 TRBV6-4 ASSVLVGNEQF
TRBJ2-7 TRBV5-4 ASSSEDSYEQY
TRBJ2-3 TRBV10-3 AIGQGINTDTQY
TRBJ2-5 TRBV7-2 ASSVRLAGGTFSETQY
TRBJ1-4 TRBV19 ASSIPGFGEKLF
TRBJ2-4 TRBV4-1 ASSQNLNIGMISV
TRBJ1-2 TRBV28 ASLGQGGYGYT
TRBJ2-7 TRBV7-2 ASRNPTGSGYEQY
TRBJ2-3 TRBV4-1 ASSQVAGVDTQY
TRBJ2-3 TRBV7-2 ASSLDGRADTQY
TRBJ1-4 TRBV28 ASSNPGTGKGKLF
TRBJ2-5 TRBV27 ASRPHQETQY
TRBJ2-3 TRBV4-2 ASSLGTSGGVVDTQY
TRBJ2-5 TRBV2 ASSVEGETQY
TRBJ2-1 TRBV13 ASSLAEYNEQF
TRBJ1-4 TRBV18 ASSSGLNEKLF
TRBJ2-1 TRBV13 ASSRTSGGEQF
TRBJ1-2 TRBV5-1 ASSLRTGSYNYGYT
TRBJ1-4 TRBV25-1 ASSEGQGEKLF
TRBJ2-2 TRBV5-1 ASSPGWGRDTGELF
TRBJ1-1 TRBV19 ASSQTDRMNTEAF
TRBJ1-5 TRBV28 ASTPRTGAPFNQPQH
TRBJ2-1 TRBV5-1 ASSYPPLYNEQF
TRBJ1-1 TRBV5-4 ASKRTGENTEAF
TRBJ1-2 TRBV12-5 ASGLDYVLGSQYGYT
TRBJ2-5 TRBV9 ASSVAAGGNQETQY
TRBJ2-7 TRBV5-1 ASSFGSGNPYEQY
TRBJ2-1 TRBV5-6 ASSFTGTGSWEQF
TRBJ2-2 TRBV19 ASYRGRWELF
TRBJ1-1 TRBV2 ASSDNGRGWDTEAF
TRBJ2-3 TRBV19 ASGIIQGPLNTQY